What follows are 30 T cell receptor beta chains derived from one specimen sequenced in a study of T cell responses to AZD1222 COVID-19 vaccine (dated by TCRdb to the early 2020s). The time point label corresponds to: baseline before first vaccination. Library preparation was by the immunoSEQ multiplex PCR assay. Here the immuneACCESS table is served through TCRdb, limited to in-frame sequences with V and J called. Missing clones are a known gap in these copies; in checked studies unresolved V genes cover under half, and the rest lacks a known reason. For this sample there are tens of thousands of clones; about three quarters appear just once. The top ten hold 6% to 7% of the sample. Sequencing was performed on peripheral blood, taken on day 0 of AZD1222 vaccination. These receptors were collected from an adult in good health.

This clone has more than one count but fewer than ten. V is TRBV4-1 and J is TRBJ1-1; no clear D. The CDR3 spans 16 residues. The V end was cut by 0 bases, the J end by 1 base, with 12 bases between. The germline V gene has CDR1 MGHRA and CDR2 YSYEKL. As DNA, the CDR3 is TGCGCCAGCAGCCAAGATTACCCAGGAGGGAACACTGAAGCTTTCTTT. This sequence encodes CASSQDYPGGNTEAFF.

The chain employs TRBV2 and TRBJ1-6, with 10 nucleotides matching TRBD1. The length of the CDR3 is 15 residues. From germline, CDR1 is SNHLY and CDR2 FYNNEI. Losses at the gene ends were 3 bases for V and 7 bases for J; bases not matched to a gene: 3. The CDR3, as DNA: TGTGCCAGCAGTGAGTGGACAGGGGGAAATTCACCCCTCCACTTT. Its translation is CASSEWTGGNSPLHF.

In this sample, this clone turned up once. CDR3 sequence reads: CASSLGQGFGYTF. Here the CDR3 DNA reads TGTGCCAGCAGCTTGGGACAGGGGTTTGGCTACACCTTC. The V call is TRBV5-6, the J call TRBJ1-2; 8 bases line up with TRBD1. The CDR3 runs to 13 residues. The trim removed 0 bases at V and 7 bases at J, leaving 2 bases unmatched. Germline V lookup: CDR1 SGHDT, CDR2 YYEEEE.

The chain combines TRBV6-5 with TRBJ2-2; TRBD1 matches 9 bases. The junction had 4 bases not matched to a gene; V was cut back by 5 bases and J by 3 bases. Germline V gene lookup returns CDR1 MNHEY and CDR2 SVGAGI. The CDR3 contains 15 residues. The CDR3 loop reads CASSHRGPDTGELFF. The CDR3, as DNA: TGTGCCAGCAGTCACAGGGGGCCGGACACCGGGGAGCTGTTTTTT.

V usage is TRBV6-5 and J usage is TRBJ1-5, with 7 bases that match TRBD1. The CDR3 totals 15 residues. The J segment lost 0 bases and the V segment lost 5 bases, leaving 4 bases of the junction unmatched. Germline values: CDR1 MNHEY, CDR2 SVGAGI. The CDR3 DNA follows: TGTGCCAGCAGTACGGGACAGTATAGCAATCAGCCCCAGCATTTT. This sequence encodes CASSTGQYSNQPQHF.

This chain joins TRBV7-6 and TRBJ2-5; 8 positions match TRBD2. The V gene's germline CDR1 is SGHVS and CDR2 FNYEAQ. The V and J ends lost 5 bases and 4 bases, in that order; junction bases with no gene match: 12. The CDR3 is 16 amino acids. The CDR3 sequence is CASSTSAGVVGETQYF. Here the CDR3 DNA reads TGTGCCAGCAGCACATCAGCGGGAGTGGTTGGAGAGACCCAGTACTTC.

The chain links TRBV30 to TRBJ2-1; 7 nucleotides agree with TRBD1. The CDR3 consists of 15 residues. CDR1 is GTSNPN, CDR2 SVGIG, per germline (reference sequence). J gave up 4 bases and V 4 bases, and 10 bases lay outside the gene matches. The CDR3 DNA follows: TGTGCCTGGACCAAAAAGGGACAGAATTACAATGAGCAGTTCTTC. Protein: CAWTKKGQNYNEQFF.

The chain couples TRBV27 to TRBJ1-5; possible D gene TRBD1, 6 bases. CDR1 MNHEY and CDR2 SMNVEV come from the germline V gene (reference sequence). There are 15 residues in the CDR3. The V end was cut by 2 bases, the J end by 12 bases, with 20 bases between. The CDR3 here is CASSLGPTGKNSQHF. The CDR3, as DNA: TGTGCCAGCAGTTTAGGCCCTACAGGGAAAAACAGCCAGCATTTT.

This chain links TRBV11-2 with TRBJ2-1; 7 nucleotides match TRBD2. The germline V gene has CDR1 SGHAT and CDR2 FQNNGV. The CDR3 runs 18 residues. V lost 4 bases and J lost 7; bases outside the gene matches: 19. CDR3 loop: CASSSSGVPGLIWNEQFF. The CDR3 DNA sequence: TGTGCCAGCAGCTCCAGCGGGGTTCCGGGGCTAATTTGGAATGAGCAGTTCTTC. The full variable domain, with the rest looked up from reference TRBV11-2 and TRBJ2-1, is EAGVAQSPRYKIIEKRQSVAFWCNPISGHATLYWYQQILGQGPKLLIQFQNNGVVDDSQLPKDRFSAERLKGVDSTLKIQPAKLEDSAVYLCASSSSGVPGLIWNEQFFGPGTRLTVL.

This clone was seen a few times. This CDR3 is CASSQTGNHGYTF. DNA of the CDR3: TGTGCCAGCAGCCAGACAGGGAACCATGGCTACACCTTC. The genes are TRBV28 and TRBJ1-2; the match to TRBD1 covers 7 bases. The V and J ends lost 6 bases and 6 bases, in that order; junction bases with no gene match: 7. This CDR3 is built from 13 residues. In germline, CDR1 is MDHEN, CDR2 SYDVKM.

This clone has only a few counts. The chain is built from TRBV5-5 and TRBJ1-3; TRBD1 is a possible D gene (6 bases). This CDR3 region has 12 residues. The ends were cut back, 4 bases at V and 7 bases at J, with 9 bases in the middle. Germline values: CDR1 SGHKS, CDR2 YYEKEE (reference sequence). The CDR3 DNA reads TGTGCCAGCAGCCGTCAGGGGAACACCATATATTTT. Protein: CASSRQGNTIYF.

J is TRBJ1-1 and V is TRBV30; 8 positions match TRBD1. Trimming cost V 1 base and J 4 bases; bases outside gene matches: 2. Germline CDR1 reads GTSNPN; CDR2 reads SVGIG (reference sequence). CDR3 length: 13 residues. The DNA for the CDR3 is TGTGCCTGGAGTGCCGGGACAGGCACTGAAGCTTTCTTT. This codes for CAWSAGTGTEAFF. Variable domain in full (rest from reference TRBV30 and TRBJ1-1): SQTIHQWPATLVQPVGSPLSLECTVEGTSNPNLYWYRQAAGRGLQLLFYSVGIGQISSEVPQNLSASRPQDRQFILSSKKLLLSDSGFYLCAWSAGTGTEAFFGQGTRLTVV.

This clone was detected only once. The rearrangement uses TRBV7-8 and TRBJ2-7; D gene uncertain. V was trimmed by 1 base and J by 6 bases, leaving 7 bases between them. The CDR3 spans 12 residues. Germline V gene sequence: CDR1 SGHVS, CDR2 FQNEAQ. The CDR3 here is CASSLVRGEQYF. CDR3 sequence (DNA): TGTGCCAGCAGCTTAGTCCGTGGCGAGCAGTACTTC.

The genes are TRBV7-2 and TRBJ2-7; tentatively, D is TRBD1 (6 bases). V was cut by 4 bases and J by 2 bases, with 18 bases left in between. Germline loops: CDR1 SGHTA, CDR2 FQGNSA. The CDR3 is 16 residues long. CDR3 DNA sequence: TGTGCCAGCAGCTCGATCCGGGACACAACAACCTACGAGCAGTACTTC. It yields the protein CASSSIRDTTTYEQYF.

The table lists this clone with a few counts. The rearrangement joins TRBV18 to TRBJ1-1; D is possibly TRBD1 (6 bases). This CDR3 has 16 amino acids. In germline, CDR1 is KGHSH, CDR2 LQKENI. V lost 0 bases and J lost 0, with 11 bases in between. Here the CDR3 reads CASSPPVGDMNTEAFF. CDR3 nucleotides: TGTGCCAGCTCACCACCGGTCGGGGACATGAACACTGAAGCTTTCTTT.

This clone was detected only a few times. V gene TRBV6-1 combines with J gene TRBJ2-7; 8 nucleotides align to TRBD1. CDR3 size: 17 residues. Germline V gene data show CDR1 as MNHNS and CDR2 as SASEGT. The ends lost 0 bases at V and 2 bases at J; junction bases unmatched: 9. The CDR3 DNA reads TGTGCCAGCAGTGAAGCCCACCGGGACAGGAGAGCCTACGAGCAGTACTTC. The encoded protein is CASSEAHRDRRAYEQYF.

This CDR3 is CATSDPRGAGELFF. The CDR3 DNA is TGTGCCACCAGTGACCCCCGGGGGGCCGGGGAGCTGTTTTTT. The chain joins TRBV24-1 to TRBJ2-2; 7 bases line up with TRBD2. The J segment lost 6 bases and the V segment lost 4 bases, leaving 4 bases of the junction unmatched. CDR3 size: 14 residues. CDR1 and CDR2 (germline): KGHDR, SFDVKD.

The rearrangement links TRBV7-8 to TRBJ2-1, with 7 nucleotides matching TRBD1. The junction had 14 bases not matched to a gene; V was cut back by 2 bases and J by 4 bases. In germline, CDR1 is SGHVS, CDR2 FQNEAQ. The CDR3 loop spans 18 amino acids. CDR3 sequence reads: CASSLPPWQDRKYNEQFF. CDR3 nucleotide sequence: TGTGCCAGCAGCTTACCCCCCTGGCAGGACAGGAAATACAATGAGCAGTTCTTC.

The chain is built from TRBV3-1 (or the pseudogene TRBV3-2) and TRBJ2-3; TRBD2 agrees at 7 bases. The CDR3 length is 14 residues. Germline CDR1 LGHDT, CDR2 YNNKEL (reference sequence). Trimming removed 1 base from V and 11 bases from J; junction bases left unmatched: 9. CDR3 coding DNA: TGTGCCAGCAGCCAAGGGGGGGGTGGAGGTCAGCAGTATTTT. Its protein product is CASSQGGGGGQQYF.

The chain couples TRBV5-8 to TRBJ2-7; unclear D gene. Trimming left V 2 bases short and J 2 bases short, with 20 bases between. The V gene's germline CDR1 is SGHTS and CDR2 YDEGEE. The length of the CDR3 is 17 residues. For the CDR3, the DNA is TGTGCCAGCAGCTTTTCTCTTGGGCAGGTTTCAGCCTACGAGCAGTACGTC. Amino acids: CASSFSLGQVSAYEQYV.

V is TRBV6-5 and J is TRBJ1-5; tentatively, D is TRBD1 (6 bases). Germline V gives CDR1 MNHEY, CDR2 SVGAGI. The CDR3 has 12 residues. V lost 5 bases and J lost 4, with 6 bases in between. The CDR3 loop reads CASSTGNQPQHF. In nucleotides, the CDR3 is TGTGCCAGCAGTACAGGGAATCAGCCCCAGCATTTT.

The CDR3 coding sequence is TGTGCCACCAGTGACCGACTTAGGGGAAATGAGCAGTTCTTC. Its translation: CATSDRLRGNEQFF. The J gene is TRBJ2-1, the V gene TRBV24-1, with a possible D match to TRBD1 (5 bases). V was shortened by 4 bases and J by 7 bases, with 13 bases between the two germline ends. This CDR3 has 14 residues. Germline-derived CDR1 and CDR2 are KGHDR and SFDVKD.

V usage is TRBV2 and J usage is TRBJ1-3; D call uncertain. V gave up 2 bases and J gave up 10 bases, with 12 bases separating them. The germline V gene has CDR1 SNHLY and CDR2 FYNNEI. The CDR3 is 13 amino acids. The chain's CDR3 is CASSEYGSQTIYF. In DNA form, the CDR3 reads TGTGCCAGCAGTGAATATGGGTCCCAAACCATATATTTT.

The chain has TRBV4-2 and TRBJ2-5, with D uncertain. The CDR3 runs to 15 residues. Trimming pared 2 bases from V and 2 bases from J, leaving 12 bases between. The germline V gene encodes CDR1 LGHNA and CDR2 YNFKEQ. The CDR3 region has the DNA TGTGCCAGCAGCCAAACGGCACTATCTCAAGAGACCCAGTACTTC. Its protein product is CASSQTALSQETQYF.

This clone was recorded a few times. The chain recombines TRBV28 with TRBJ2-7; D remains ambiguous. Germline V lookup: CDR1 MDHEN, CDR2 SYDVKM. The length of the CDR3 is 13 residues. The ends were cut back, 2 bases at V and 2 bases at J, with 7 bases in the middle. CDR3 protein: CASSLREPYEQYF. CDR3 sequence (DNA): TGTGCCAGCAGTTTAAGGGAACCCTACGAGCAGTACTTC.

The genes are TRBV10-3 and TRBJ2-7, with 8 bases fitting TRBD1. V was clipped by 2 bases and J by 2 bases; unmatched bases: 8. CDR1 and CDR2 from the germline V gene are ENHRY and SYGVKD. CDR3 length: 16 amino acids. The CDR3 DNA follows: TGTGCCATCAGTGAGAGGAGGACAGGGAAAACCTACGAGCAGTACTTC. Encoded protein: CAISERRTGKTYEQYF.

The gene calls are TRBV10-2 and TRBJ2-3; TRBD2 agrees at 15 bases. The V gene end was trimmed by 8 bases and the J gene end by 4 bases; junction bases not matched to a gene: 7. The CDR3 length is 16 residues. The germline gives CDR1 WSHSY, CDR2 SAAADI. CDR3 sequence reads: CASARTSGGAADTQYF. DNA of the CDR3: TGCGCCAGCGCCCGGACTAGCGGGGGGGCCGCAGATACGCAGTATTTT.

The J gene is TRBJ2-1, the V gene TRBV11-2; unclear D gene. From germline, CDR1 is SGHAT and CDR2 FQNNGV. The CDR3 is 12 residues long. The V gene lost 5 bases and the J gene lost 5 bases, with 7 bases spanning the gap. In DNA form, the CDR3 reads TGTGCCAGCAGCCAAACCCACAATGAGCAGTTCTTC. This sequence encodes CASSQTHNEQFF.

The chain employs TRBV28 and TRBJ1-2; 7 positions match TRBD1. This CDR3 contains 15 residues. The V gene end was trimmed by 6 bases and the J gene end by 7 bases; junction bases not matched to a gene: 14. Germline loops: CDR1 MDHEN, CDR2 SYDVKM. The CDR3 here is CASSYGTEDKSGYTF. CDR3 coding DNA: TGTGCCAGCAGCTACGGGACAGAGGACAAATCTGGCTACACCTTC.

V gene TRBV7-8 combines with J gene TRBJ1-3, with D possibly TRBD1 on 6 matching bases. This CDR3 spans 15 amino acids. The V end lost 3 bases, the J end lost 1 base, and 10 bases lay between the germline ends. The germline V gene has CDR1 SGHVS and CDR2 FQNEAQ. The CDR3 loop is CASSFEQGSGNTIYF. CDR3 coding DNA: TGTGCCAGCAGCTTTGAACAGGGATCTGGAAACACCATATATTTT.